The TCR beta chain under discussion was sequenced for a study of T cell responses to AZD1222 COVID-19 vaccine. Notes on the study in general: Only a handful of individuals given AZD1222 were seropositive at baseline. Donors skewed white British and female; clonal diversity was possibly underestimated. Repertoires were collected only later (after the peak T cell response had occurred).

The CDR3 totals 15 residues. Germline V gives CDR1 MDHEN, CDR2 SYDVKM. The V and J ends lost 7 bases and 1 base respectively, with 17 bases between them. Pooling was applied to second doses at about 4 or about 12 weeks. In regard to this clone: What it binds is not known.

Assay used: immunoSEQ multiplex PCR; TCRdb lists only in-frame clones, some missing. Among about 270,000 clones listed, 94% were seen once. The origin of this receptor is an adult who received the AZD1222 COVID-19 vaccine. Specimen: peripheral blood, collected 28 days after the second AZD1222 dose. The rearrangement links TRBV28 to TRBJ2-7; D could derive from TRBD1 or TRBD2 (5 bases each). The CDR3: CASKTFRGGSYEQYF. DNA for the CDR3: TGTGCCAGCAAAACTTTCCGGGGCGGTTCCTACGAGCAGTACTTC.